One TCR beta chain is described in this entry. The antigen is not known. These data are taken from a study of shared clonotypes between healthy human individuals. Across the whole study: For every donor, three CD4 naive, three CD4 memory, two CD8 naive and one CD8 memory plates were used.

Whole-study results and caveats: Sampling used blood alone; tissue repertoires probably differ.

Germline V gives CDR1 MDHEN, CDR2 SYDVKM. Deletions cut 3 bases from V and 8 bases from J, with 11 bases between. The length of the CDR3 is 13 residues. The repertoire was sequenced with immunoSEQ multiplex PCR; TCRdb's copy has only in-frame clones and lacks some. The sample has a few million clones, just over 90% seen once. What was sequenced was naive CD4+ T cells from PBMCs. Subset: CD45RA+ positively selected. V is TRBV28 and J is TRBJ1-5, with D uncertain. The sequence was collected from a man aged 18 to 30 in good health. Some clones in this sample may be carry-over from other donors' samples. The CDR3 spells CASSLPPEEPQHF. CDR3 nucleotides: TGTGCCAGCAGTTTGCCCCCAGAAGAGCCCCAGCATTTT.